This TCR beta chain was identified in a study of T cell repertoires in cytomegalovirus infection. Overall study context: Based on public TCR beta signatures, there were indications of CMV infection and of a matching HLA type.

Via MiXCR, TCRdb re-called the reads, giving one row per CDR3 protein. The sample holds more than 250,000 distinct CDR3 sequences; roughly an eighth are singletons and the top ten take around 9%. Broader study findings: Predominance within the ex vivo response was attributable to HLA-C-restricted CMV-specific TCR beta clonotypes. Summed public TCR beta family frequency identified CMV carriers bearing the relevant HLA.

This clonotype was detected ten times or more. Its antigen is not known. Unmatched junction bases numbered 10, after V lost 5 bases and J lost 7 bases. In germline, CDR1 is SEHNR, CDR2 FQNEAQ (reference sequence). The CDR3 sequence is 14 residues long. J is TRBJ1-1 and V is TRBV7-9, with 7 nucleotides matching TRBD1. The receptor was isolated from a human donor in good health (CMV status not recorded). Some clones in this sample may be carry-over from other donors' samples. Specimen: PBMCs. The CDR3, as DNA: TGTGCCAGCAGCGAGCGACAGGGAGAAGTTGAAGCTTTCTTT. Protein sequence: CASSERQGEVEAFF.